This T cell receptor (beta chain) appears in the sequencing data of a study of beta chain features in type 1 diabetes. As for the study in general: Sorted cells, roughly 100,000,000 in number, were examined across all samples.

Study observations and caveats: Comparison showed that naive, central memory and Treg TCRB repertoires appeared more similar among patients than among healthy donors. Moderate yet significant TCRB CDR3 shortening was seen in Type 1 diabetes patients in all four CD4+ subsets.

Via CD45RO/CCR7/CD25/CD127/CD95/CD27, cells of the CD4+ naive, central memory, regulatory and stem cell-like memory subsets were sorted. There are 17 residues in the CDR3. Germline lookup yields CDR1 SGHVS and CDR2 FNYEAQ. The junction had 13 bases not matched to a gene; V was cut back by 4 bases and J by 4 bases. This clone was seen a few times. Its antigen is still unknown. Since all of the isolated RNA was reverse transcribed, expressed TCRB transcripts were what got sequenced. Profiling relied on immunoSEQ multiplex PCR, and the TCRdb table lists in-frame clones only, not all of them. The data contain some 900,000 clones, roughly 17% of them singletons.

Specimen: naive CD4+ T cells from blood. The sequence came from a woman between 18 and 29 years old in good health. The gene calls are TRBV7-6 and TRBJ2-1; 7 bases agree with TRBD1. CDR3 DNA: TGTGCCAGCAGCTCATACACCGGGACAGTGTATTACAATGAGCAGTTCTTC. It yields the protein CASSSYTGTVYYNEQFF.